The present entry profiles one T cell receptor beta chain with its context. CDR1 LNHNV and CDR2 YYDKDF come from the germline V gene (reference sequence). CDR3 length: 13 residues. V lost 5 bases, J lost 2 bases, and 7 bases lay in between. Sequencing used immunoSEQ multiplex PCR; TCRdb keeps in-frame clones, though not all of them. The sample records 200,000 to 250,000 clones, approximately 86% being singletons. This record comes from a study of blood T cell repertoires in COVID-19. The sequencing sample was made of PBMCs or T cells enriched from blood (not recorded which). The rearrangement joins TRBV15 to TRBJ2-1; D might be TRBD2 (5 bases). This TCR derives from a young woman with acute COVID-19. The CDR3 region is CATSPGTYNEQFF. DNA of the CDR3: TGTGCCACCAGCCCGGGGACCTACAATGAGCAGTTCTTC.